This entry lists 27 T cell receptor beta chains sequenced from one sample in a study of blood T cell repertoires in COVID-19. Clones were read by immunoSEQ multiplex PCR, and TCRdb kept only the in-frame ones, dropping some. The sample includes about 200,000 clones, nearly 90% of them seen just once. Sequencing was performed on PBMCs or T cells enriched from blood (not recorded which). Receptor source: a woman aged 40-49 years with acute COVID-19.

This chain connects TRBV5-1 to TRBJ2-4; D possibly corresponds to TRBD1 (6 bases). This CDR3 region has 15 residues. Trimming took 3 bases from V and 6 from J, leaving 16 bases between them. Germline V gene data show CDR1 as SGHRS and CDR2 as YFSETQ. The CDR3 region is CASSWGVGAGNIQYF. The CDR3, as DNA: TGCGCCAGCAGCTGGGGCGTGGGGGCAGGAAACATTCAGTACTTC.

This chain links TRBV5-1 with TRBJ2-5, with 10 bases aligning to TRBD2. Germline loops: CDR1 SGHRS, CDR2 YFSETQ. The ends lost 3 bases at V and 4 bases at J; junction bases unmatched: 6. CDR3 length: 15 residues. CDR3 bases: TGCGCCAGCAGCTGGGGTACTAGCGGGGTAGAGACCCAGTACTTC. Translation gives CASSWGTSGVETQYF. Filled out from reference TRBV5-1 and TRBJ2-5, the complete variable domain reads KAGVTQTPRYLIKTRGQQVTLSCSPISGHRSVSWYQQTPGQGLQFLFEYFSETQRNKGNFPGRFSGRQFSNSRSEMNVSTLELGDSALYLCASSWGTSGVETQYFGPGTRLLVL.

V and J are TRBV7-2 and TRBJ2-7, with 13 positions matching TRBD2. Losses at the gene ends were 4 bases for V and 4 bases for J; bases not matched to a gene: 10. Germline-derived CDR1 and CDR2 are SGHTA and FQGNSA. The CDR3 covers 17 residues. CDR3 bases: TGTGCCAGCAGCTCCGTACGGACTAGCGGGAGTAAATACGAGCAGTACTTC. It is translated as CASSSVRTSGSKYEQYF.

The chain links TRBV2 to TRBJ2-1, with 10 bases identical to TRBD2. This CDR3 has 15 residues. Germline CDR1 and CDR2: SNHLY and FYNNEI. V lost 9 bases and J lost 6; bases outside the gene matches: 11. The CDR3 reads CASSSSGSLPNEQFF. Here the CDR3 DNA reads TGTGCCAGTTCGTCTAGCGGGAGTCTCCCCAATGAGCAGTTCTTC.

V is TRBV5-1 and J is TRBJ2-3; D perhaps matches TRBD2 (6 bases). Looked up from germline, CDR1 is SGHRS and CDR2 is YFSETQ. This CDR3 has 14 residues. Deletions cut 4 bases from V and 2 bases from J, with 11 bases between. CDR3 sequence (DNA): TGCGCCAGCAGCCTTAGCGGATACACAGATACGCAGTATTTT. Protein sequence: CASSLSGYTDTQYF.

J is TRBJ1-1 and V is TRBV14, with TRBD1 matching over 11 bases. Losses at the gene ends were 4 bases for V and 2 bases for J; bases not matched to a gene: 6. Germline CDR1 reads SGHDN; CDR2 reads FVKESK. The CDR3 totals 16 residues. CDR3: CASSLRTGGGNTEAFF. CDR3 coding DNA: TGTGCCAGCAGCCTCCGGACAGGGGGCGGAAACACTGAAGCTTTCTTT.

The chain couples TRBV29-1 to TRBJ2-3; 10 bases are shared with TRBD2. Germline CDR1 SQVTM, CDR2 ANQGSEA. This CDR3 is 18 amino acids long. V was pared by 7 bases and J by 0 bases, with 16 bases of the junction left unmatched. The CDR3 spells CSAYQGGRLAGSTDTQYF. For the CDR3, the DNA is TGCAGCGCGTATCAAGGTGGCCGACTAGCGGGTAGCACAGATACGCAGTATTTT.

The rearrangement uses TRBV29-1 and TRBJ1-2; D not resolved. This CDR3 is 16 amino acids long. CDR1 and CDR2 from the germline V gene are SQVTM and ANQGSEA. Trimming removed 3 bases from V and 3 bases from J, with 20 bases in between. In nucleotides, the CDR3 is TGCAGCGTTGAGTACCACTTGGGTCGGGGTCACTATGGCTACACCTTC. This sequence encodes CSVEYHLGRGHYGYTF.

The chain combines TRBV7-9 with TRBJ2-5; TRBD1 is a possible D gene (5 bases). V was cut by 3 bases and J by 1 base, with 12 bases left in between. CDR1 SEHNR and CDR2 FQNEAQ come from the germline V gene (reference sequence). There are 15 residues in the CDR3. CDR3: CASSLLQESQETQYF. For the CDR3, the DNA is TGTGCCAGCAGCTTGTTACAGGAGTCCCAAGAGACCCAGTACTTC.

Only a few counts were recorded for this clone. This chain uses TRBV2 with TRBJ2-1; 7 nucleotides agree with TRBD1. V gave up 2 bases and J gave up 4 bases; unmatched junction bases: 5. The CDR3 loop spans 15 amino acids. Germline V gives CDR1 SNHLY, CDR2 FYNNEI. CDR3 nucleotides: TGTGCCAGCAGTGAACAAGGGACAGTGTACAATGAGCAGTTCTTC. Translating it yields CASSEQGTVYNEQFF.

The rearrangement uses TRBV19 and TRBJ2-7, with 9 bases fitting TRBD2. Germline V gene lookup returns CDR1 LNHDA and CDR2 SQIVND (reference sequence). With V trimmed by 6 bases and J by 6 bases, 12 bases remained unmatched. The CDR3 totals 15 residues. The CDR3 loop is CASSPLAGNVGEQYF. CDR3 sequence (DNA): TGTGCCAGTAGCCCGCTAGCGGGAAACGTTGGCGAGCAGTACTTC.

This clone was detected only once. The chain links TRBV7-9 to TRBJ2-3; D remains ambiguous. The CDR3 contains 11 residues. Trimming cost V 8 bases and J 9 bases, with 12 bases left between them. CDR1 is SEHNR, CDR2 FQNEAQ, per germline (reference sequence). The CDR3 DNA follows: TGTGCCAGCCCCAACCCGGAGACGCAGTATTTT. Translating it yields CASPNPETQYF.

This clone came up once. J is TRBJ2-1 and V is TRBV29-1; weak D call: TRBD2 (5 bases). The V end was cut by 5 bases, the J end by 6 bases, with 17 bases between. There are 14 residues in the CDR3. Germline V gene sequence: CDR1 SQVTM, CDR2 ANQGSEA. CDR3 sequence: CSVLREGLGNEQFF. In DNA form, the CDR3 reads TGCAGCGTTCTCAGAGAGGGCCTTGGCAATGAGCAGTTCTTC.

The rearrangement joins TRBV5-4 to TRBJ1-5, with D possibly matching TRBD1 (5 bases). With 3 bases removed from V and 4 bases from J, the gap between germline ends came to 8 bases. The CDR3 runs 13 residues. Per germline, CDR1 SGHNT and CDR2 YYREEE (reference sequence). CDR3 region: CASSSGPNQPQHF. The DNA of the CDR3 is TGTGCCAGCAGCTCAGGGCCTAATCAGCCCCAGCATTTT. The full variable domain, completed using reference TRBV5-4 and TRBJ1-5, is ETGVTQSPTHLIKTRGQQVTLRCSSQSGHNTVSWYQQALGQGPQFIFQYYREEENGRGNFPPRFSGLQFPNYSSELNVNALELDDSALYLCASSSGPNQPQHFGDGTRLSIL.

V and J are TRBV19 and TRBJ1-1, with 8 positions matching TRBD1. The V segment lost 5 bases and the J segment 1 base; nucleotides outside the gene matches: 6. The CDR3 loop spans 15 amino acids. CDR1 and CDR2 from the germline V gene are LNHDA and SQIVND (reference sequence). The CDR3 region is CASSPGDRPNTEAFF. The CDR3 nucleotides read TGTGCCAGTAGTCCCGGGGACAGGCCGAACACTGAAGCTTTCTTT.

J is TRBJ2-3 and V is TRBV6-2 or TRBV6-3, with D possibly matching TRBD2 (7 bases). Trimming removed 5 bases from V and 5 bases from J, with 20 bases in between. In germline, CDR1 is MNHEY, CDR2 SVGEGT. The CDR3 is 16 residues long. CDR3: CASSGSRGGAGDTQYF. The CDR3 DNA reads TGTGCCAGCAGTGGTTCGAGAGGGGGGGCCGGAGATACGCAGTATTTT.

The V gene is TRBV25-1, the J gene TRBJ1-2, with 10 bases lining up with TRBD1. CDR1 is MGHDK and CDR2 is SYGVNS in the germline V gene. This CDR3 is built from 15 residues. The junction had 3 bases not matched to a gene; V was cut back by 3 bases and J by 2 bases. The chain's CDR3 is CASSEPGQGNYGYTF. Written as DNA, the CDR3 is TGTGCCAGCAGTGAGCCGGGACAGGGGAACTATGGCTACACCTTC.

The chain uses TRBV30 and TRBJ1-5; 8 positions match TRBD1. V lost 4 bases to trimming and J lost 7 bases; unmatched junction nucleotides: 9. Per the germline V gene, CDR1 is GTSNPN and CDR2 is SVGIG (reference sequence). This CDR3 is built from 14 residues. The CDR3 reads CAWKAGGAGQPQHF. The CDR3 nucleotides are TGTGCCTGGAAGGCAGGGGGCGCGGGCCAGCCCCAGCATTTT.

The genes are TRBV11-1 and TRBJ2-7; D possibly corresponds to TRBD1 (6 bases). Germline-derived CDR1 and CDR2 are SGHAT and FQDESV (reference sequence). The CDR3 sequence is 15 residues long. Between the trimmed V and J ends, which lost 2 bases and 6 bases, there was a span of 17 bases. CDR3 sequence: CASSLPYGEGGEQYF. In DNA form, the CDR3 reads TGTGCCAGCAGCTTACCTTACGGAGAAGGGGGCGAGCAGTACTTC.

The CDR3: CASTPGQTSNTEAFF. CDR3 in DNA: TGTGCCAGCACCCCCGGACAGACCTCGAACACTGAAGCTTTCTTT. The chain recombines TRBV5-4 with TRBJ1-1; D is perhaps TRBD1 (6 bases). V shed 6 bases and J shed 1 base, with 16 bases lying between them. CDR3 length equals 15 residues. The germline V gene has CDR1 SGHNT and CDR2 YYREEE (reference sequence).

The table lists this clone with a count of one. The genes are TRBV4-1 and TRBJ1-6, with 9 bases identical to TRBD1. V shed 0 bases, J shed 8 bases, and the junction held 14 bases outside the gene matches. The CDR3 runs 19 residues. Germline V CDR1 and CDR2: MGHRA, YSYEKL. CDR3 nucleotide sequence: TGCGCCAGCAGCCAAGAGGGGGGTAGGGACAGGGCAGAAGATTCACCCCTCCACTTT. Encoded protein: CASSQEGGRDRAEDSPLHF.

This clone was detected a few times. The chain joins TRBV6-2 or TRBV6-3 to TRBJ1-1, with D unresolved. V was clipped by 6 bases and J by 4 bases, with 21 bases between them. Germline-derived CDR1 and CDR2 are MNHEY and SVGEGT. The CDR3 has 16 amino acids. CDR3 in amino acids: CASSPRDLKGFTEAFF. CDR3 sequence (DNA): TGTGCCAGCAGCCCCCGGGATTTGAAGGGATTCACTGAAGCTTTCTTT.

CDR3 nucleotide sequence: TGTGCCAGCAGCGTAGGGGGCAGGGGGCTTTATACTGAGCAGTTCTTC. Protein product: CASSVGGRGLYTEQFF. The rearrangement links TRBV9 to TRBJ2-1; 8 bases are a match to TRBD1. There are 16 residues in the CDR3. Germline V lookup: CDR1 SGDLS, CDR2 YYNGEE. After removal of 0 bases from V and 9 bases from J, the junction contained 11 bases not matched to a gene. The full variable domain, rest sourced from reference TRBV9 and TRBJ2-1, is DSGVTQTPKHLITATGQRVTLRCSPRSGDLSVYWYQQSLDQGLQFLIQYYNGEERAKGNILERFSAQQFPDLHSELNLSSLELGDSALYFCASSVGGRGLYTEQFFGPGTRLTVL.

The table lists this clone with a count of one. The rearrangement uses TRBV2 and TRBJ2-7, with TRBD1 matching 10 bases. V dropped 6 bases and J dropped 0; count of bases not matched to a gene: 5. The length of the CDR3 is 15 residues. Germline V gene sequence: CDR1 SNHLY, CDR2 FYNNEI. In DNA, the CDR3 is TGTGCCAGCAGGGAGGACAGGGGGGGCTCCTACGAGCAGTACTTC. Amino acid sequence: CASREDRGGSYEQYF.

This chain joins TRBV4-1 and TRBJ2-5; a weak D match, TRBD1 (6 bases). The CDR3 covers 13 residues. V lost 7 bases and J lost 3, with 12 bases in between. Germline V lookup: CDR1 MGHRA, CDR2 YSYEKL. The CDR3 loop is CASKEKGEETQYF. In DNA, the CDR3 is TGCGCCAGCAAAGAAAAGGGGGAAGAGACCCAGTACTTC.

V usage is TRBV6-1 and J usage is TRBJ2-3; 9 bases are shared with TRBD2. Germline lookup yields CDR1 MNHNS and CDR2 SASEGT. The CDR3 totals 16 residues. The junction had 7 bases not matched to a gene; V was cut back by 0 bases and J by 6 bases. CDR3 DNA: TGTGCCAGCAGTGAAGCGCTGCGGCTAGCGGGGGATACGCAGTATTTT. It specifies CASSEALRLAGDTQYF.

The V gene is TRBV28, the J gene TRBJ2-7; 8 bases agree with TRBD2. The junction had 9 bases not matched to a gene; V was cut back by 6 bases and J by 5 bases. The CDR3 loop spans 14 amino acids. From germline, CDR1 is MDHEN and CDR2 SYDVKM. The CDR3 nucleotides read TGTGCCAGCAGCGGACGGGGGGGCCTCCACGAGCAGTACTTC. Its translation is CASSGRGGLHEQYF.